The TCR beta chain under discussion was sequenced for a study of human T cells and chemical hapten exposure (dated by TCRdb to the early 2020s). Regarding the research as a whole: For sensitization, 2% DPC in acetone was applied to a 2 cm by 2 cm area of upper inner arm skin. This study followed changes in the peripheral blood TCR repertoire in vivo during primary and secondary sensitization of alopecia patients to the hapten diphenylcyclopropenone (DPC). Blood samples were taken from patients before sensitization (week 0) and then at 2, 6 and about 24 weeks after DPC sensitization. Weekly therapeutic DPC doses were additionally applied to the scalp of patients throughout the roughly 23-week study period. For TCR sequencing, blood came from about 29 alopecia patients at anywhere from one to four time points (pre-sensitization, 2, 6 and 24 weeks). Patch testing on the upper back used Finn chambers containing 0.01% DPC, with scoring done after 6 days according to International Contact Dermatitis Research Group standards. Libraries were pooled for sequencing, and per-sample TCR yields varied mainly because of small differences in library volumes within the pool. The mostly female patient cohort included alopecia areata with under or over 50% scalp involvement, alopecia totalis and alopecia universalis.

In its sample, this clonotype was seen many times. Its antigen remains unidentified. Base qualities are not provided; no much larger clone lies one nucleotide away. Explained via the paper, the time point label denotes: patch test 1, 2 weeks after DPC sensitization. The treatment or condition label, as the study defines it: therapeutic diphenylcyclopropenone sensitization with weekly scalp DPC. At each patch-test visit, blood was drawn before the patch test was applied. Patients were eligible if aged 18 to 70, diagnosed with alopecia and judged suitable for DPC therapy, and pregnant patients were excluded. Total RNA was extracted from unfractionated whole blood that had been collected in Tempus Blood RNA tubes. To prepare the library, RACE was applied. Sequencing used a NextSeq 500. Library preparation attached unique molecular identifiers to individual cDNA molecules for quantitative, reproducible TCR counting. Each blood RNA sample was used to sequence both TCR alpha and TCR beta chains. The study's own analysis went as follows. Samples had a median of roughly 98,000 TCRs, with a range from 23,224 to 690,600. The Decombinator software suite was used to annotate V, J and CDR3 in the TCR reads. For the PS versus PT1 abundance plots, all samples were subsampled to the same number of TCRs (28,000). Expanded TCRs were defined as absent before sensitization and observed at least eight times at the 2-week time point. The public reads were quality trimmed at Q25 with fastp and then assembled into clones with MiXCR by TCRdb, keeping productive beta chains. Each entry is one CDR3 protein sequence, shown with its most common DNA and genes. The V and J calls reflect TCRdb's pipeline rather than the authors' work. This sample is represented by a few hundred thousand distinct CDR3 sequences; roughly 5% of them were singletons. The ten top clones hold roughly 2.4% of the sample.

Measured from the cysteine to the phenylalanine, the CDR3 is 14 residues long. The kept DNA is CDR3 alone, 42 bases in frame from the first base. Via the germline V gene (reference sequence), CDR1 is SEHNR and CDR2 FQNEAQ. V gives up 7 bases and J gives up 4 bases, and the segment between their germline ends measures 13 bases. Broader findings and caveats from the paper: Repeated subsampling changed both the strength of the expansion versus patch-test correlation and the threshold at which that correlation became significant. Patch test score correlated positively with the number of PT1 expanded TCRs, reaching significance at thresholds 8, 16 and 32 but not at 4. Expanded TCRs formed significantly more large CDR3 similarity clusters than pre-sensitization or healthy control sets, consistent with antigen-driven responses. Because all patients had alopecia, a presumed autoimmune disease, the immune response of the patients might differ from that of healthy individuals. DPC sensitization did not change the number of TCRs with a frequency above 1 in 1000, and there was no evidence of changes in global repertoire structure.

This TCR was recovered from a woman aged 45-65 years with alopecia areata. Some clones in this sample may be carry-over from other donors' samples. Rearrangement joined TRBV7-9 to TRBJ1-4, with no confident D gene call. Sequencing used whole blood, obtained in connection with sensitization to the hapten diphenylcyclopropenone (DPC). The nucleotides read TGTGCCAGCAACTCCGCAGGCGTTAATGAAAAACTGTTTTTT. The encoded protein is CASNSAGVNEKLFF.